These 10 T cell receptor beta chains share one sample of origin, sequenced in a study of blood T cells in healthy people across ages (dated by TCRdb to about 2015). Receptors were amplified or captured by 5' RACE. The instrument was an Illumina HiSeq 2500. The second PCR ran for about 6 to 11 cycles and used a J-beta primer mix along with a sample-barcoded 5' primer. TCRdb handled the public reads itself, with Q25 trimming in fastp and clone calling in MiXCR, and kept productive beta chains. CDR3 protein duplicates are merged, each entry listing the most common genes and DNA. Across this sample there are about 570,000 distinct CDR3 sequences, with about 25% seen only once. The ten largest clones add up to about 3.3% of the sample. These records were also assigned to another study, of T cells of mothers and their children.

The sequenced sample consisted of blood. All receptors derive from a boy younger than 10 in good health.

The J gene is TRBJ2-4, the V gene TRBV11-2, with 14 bases lining up with TRBD2. The CDR3 covers 17 residues. The V and J ends lost 11 bases and 5 bases, in that order; junction bases with no gene match: 14. The V gene's germline CDR1 is SGHAT and CDR2 FQNNGV. CDR3 sequence reads: CASRLAGGPIVENIQYF. In DNA, the CDR3 is TGTGCCTCGCGACTAGCGGGAGGGCCTATTGTGGAAAACATTCAGTACTTC.

This clonotype has only a few counts. The chain combines TRBV7-9 with TRBJ2-1, with a weak D call TRBD2 (5 bases). The CDR3 is 16 amino acids. V was shortened by 1 base and J by 2 bases, with 12 bases between the two germline ends. Germline V gene data show CDR1 as SEHNR and CDR2 as FQNEAQ (reference sequence). The CDR3 is CASSLDGDYPYNEQFF. For the CDR3, the DNA is TGTGCCAGCAGCTTAGATGGAGACTACCCCTACAATGAGCAGTTCTTC. Variable domain in full (rest from reference TRBV7-9 and TRBJ2-1): DTGVSQNPRHKITKRGQNVTFRCDPISEHNRLYWYRQTLGQGPEFLTYFQNEAQLEKSRLLSDRFSAERPKGSFSTLEIQRTEQGDSAMYLCASSLDGDYPYNEQFFGPGTRLTVL.

On this clonotype itself: This could be a read error, since a much larger clone is one nucleotide away. This chain connects TRBV7-9 to TRBJ2-5, with 11 bases fitting TRBD2. With V trimmed by 6 bases and J by 4 bases, 1 base remained unmatched. Germline V lookup: CDR1 SEHNR, CDR2 FQNEAQ (reference sequence). This CDR3 contains 13 residues. The CDR3 DNA reads as TGTGCCAGCAGAGGACTAGCGGGAGAGACCCAGTACTTC. Residues: CASRGLAGETQYF.

This clonotype was detected a few times. The rearrangement links TRBV27 to TRBJ1-1; no reliable D call. V lost 6 bases to trimming and J lost 2 bases, with 13 bases between them. This CDR3 is built from 14 residues. From germline, CDR1 is MNHEY and CDR2 SMNVEV (reference sequence). The CDR3 DNA sequence: TGTGCCAGCAGACCCTGGGCGGCCAACACTGAAGCTTTCTTT. It translates to CASRPWAANTEAFF.

The table lists this clonotype with a few counts. The chain has TRBV6-1 and TRBJ2-6, with a possible D match to TRBD1 (5 bases). Trimming shortened V by 6 bases and J by 0 bases, and 9 bases separated the two germline ends. Per germline, CDR1 MNHNS and CDR2 SASEGT. The CDR3 spans 15 residues. DNA of the CDR3: TGTGCCAGCAGGACAGCGTTCTCTGGGGCCAACGTCCTGACTTTC. It specifies CASRTAFSGANVLTF.

About this clonotype itself: An end of the junction differs from the germline gene, which may be a read error. This chain connects TRBV6-1 to TRBJ2-7; 7 bases match TRBD2. The germline V gene has CDR1 MNHNS and CDR2 SASEGT. CDR3 length equals 17 residues. CDR3 loop: CASNGDWREKGIYEQCF. CDR3 sequence (DNA): TGTGCCAGCAATGGGGACTGGCGGGAGAAGGGAATTTACGAGCAGTGCTTC.

This chain links TRBV20-1 with TRBJ2-2; 12 bases match TRBD2. This CDR3 is 15 amino acids long. CDR1 and CDR2 from the germline V gene are DFQATT and SNEGSKA (reference sequence). Trimming took 1 base from V and 5 from J; bases not matched to a gene: 2. As DNA, the CDR3 is TGCAGTGCTAGAGGGACTAGCGGGGTAACCGGGGAGCTGTTTTTT. It is translated as CSARGTSGVTGELFF.

This clonotype has a handful of counts. The chain is built from TRBV7-2 and TRBJ2-3, with D maybe TRBD2 (5 bases). The ends were cut back, 5 bases at V and 2 bases at J, with 14 bases in the middle. The CDR3 sequence is 15 residues long. The germline V gene encodes CDR1 SGHTA and CDR2 FQGNSA. The CDR3 protein is CASSPSSDSTDTQYF. In DNA form, the CDR3 reads TGTGCCAGCAGCCCATCGTCGGACTCCACAGATACGCAGTATTTT.

This clonotype came up a few times. The junction shows a germline mismatch at one end, possibly a read error. This chain connects TRBV20-1 to TRBJ2-5, with D perhaps matching TRBD2 (5 bases). The CDR3 has 14 residues. From germline, CDR1 is DFQATT and CDR2 SNEGSKA (reference sequence). The CDR3 spells CGARDPTGQETQYF. Written as DNA, the CDR3 is TGCGGTGCTAGAGACCCCACGGGGCAAGAGACCCAGTACTTC.

J is TRBJ1-2 and V is TRBV30; no definite D call. Per germline, CDR1 GTSNPN and CDR2 SVGIG (reference sequence). This CDR3 comprises 15 residues. Deletions cut 2 bases from V and 0 bases from J, with 13 bases between. CDR3 amino acids: CAWSTTTRANYGYTF. CDR3 DNA: TGTGCCTGGAGTACAACTACAAGGGCTAACTATGGCTACACCTTC.